A single TCR beta chain is shown here with its context. The V and J ends lost 0 bases and 8 bases, in that order; junction bases with no gene match: 10. This CDR3 spans 15 amino acids. Germline V lookup: CDR1 LNHNV, CDR2 YYDKDF (reference sequence). This sample stems from a study of blood T cell repertoires in COVID-19. Across the study: Acute and convalescent COVID-19 specimens originated in the United States, Italy and Spain. Nucleic acid was either cDNA or gDNA, and it came from T cells, B-cell-depleted T cells, or PBMCs.

Per the authors' pipeline: For nucleated cells, counts were estimated from reference gene primer amplification. TCRdb's copy holds only in-frame clones and misses some; the assay was immunoSEQ multiplex PCR. Clone size and V and J calls were adopted from that table, with D and trimming inferred from the DNA. The sample has roughly 220,000 clones; about nine tenths are singletons. The chain carries TRBV15 and TRBJ2-7, with 7 bases matching TRBD2. This receptor was identified in a man younger than 45 who had recovered from COVID-19. Material: peripheral blood. The CDR3 DNA reads TGTGCCACCAGCAGAGATTTAGCGGGCCCTTTAAAGCAGTACTTC. Translated, it gives CATSRDLAGPLKQYF.